The TCR beta chain described here comes from a study of a mutant IDH1 vaccine in newly diagnosed glioma. As for the study in general: Patients received eight vaccinations in weeks 1, 3, 5, 7, 11, 15, 19, 23. Once 4-6 weeks had passed after radiotherapy alone, vaccination started, or it started with temozolomide cycles. Averaging roughly 40 years of age, treated patients were roughly 60% male and around 38% female.

The table came from immunoSEQ multiplex PCR; TCRdb's copy has only in-frame clones and leaves some out. The sample includes nearly 55,000 clones, about 80% seen only once; the top ten take roughly 3.5%. Germline V lookup: CDR1 PRHDT, CDR2 FYEKMQ (reference sequence). The CDR3 sequence is 14 residues long. Trimming pared 0 bases from V and 1 base from J, leaving 6 bases between. Study-wide points: Seemingly, top peripheral T cell clonotype changes bore no relation to pseudoprogression.

Time point in this sample: week 5, during vaccination. One vaccine dose held 300 ug of mutant IDH1 20-mer peptide and came with topical imiquimod. Regarding this clone: The antigen is unknown.

J is TRBJ1-2 and V is TRBV13; D unresolved. The starting material was PBMCs, obtained from a glioma patient whose treatment included an IDH1 peptide vaccine. The clonotype originates from a man younger than 40 with glioma. CDR3 amino acids: CASSLGTGNYGYTF. The DNA for the CDR3 is TGTGCCAGCAGCTTAGGAACGGGTAACTATGGCTACACCTTC.